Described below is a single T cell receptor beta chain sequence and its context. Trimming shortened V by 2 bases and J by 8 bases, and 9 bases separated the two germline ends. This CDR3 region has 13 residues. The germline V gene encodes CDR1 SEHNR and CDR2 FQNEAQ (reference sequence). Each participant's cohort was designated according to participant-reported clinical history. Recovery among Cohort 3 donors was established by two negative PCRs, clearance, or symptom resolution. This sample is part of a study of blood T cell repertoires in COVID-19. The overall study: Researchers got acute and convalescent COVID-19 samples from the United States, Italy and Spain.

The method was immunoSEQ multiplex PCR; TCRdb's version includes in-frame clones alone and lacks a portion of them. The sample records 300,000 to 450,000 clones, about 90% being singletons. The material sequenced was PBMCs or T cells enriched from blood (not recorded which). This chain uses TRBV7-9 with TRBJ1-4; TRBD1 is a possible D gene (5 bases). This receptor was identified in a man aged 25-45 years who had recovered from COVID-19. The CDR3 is CASSLQGREKLFF. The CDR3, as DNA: TGTGCCAGCAGCTTACAGGGAAGAGAAAAACTGTTTTTT.